The rows below give T cell receptor beta chains drawn from one sample of a study of identical twins. MiXCR was run by TCRdb on the 5' RACE reads, yielding one entry per CDR3 protein. The repertoire has around 530,000 distinct CDR3 sequences, roughly 15% of them found once; the top ten carry about 0.47%. These same data were also listed under a study on yellow fever vaccine responses in identical twins.

The specimen was CD4+ T cells sorted from blood. Receptor source: a woman between 18 and 29 years old in good health. Both conserved end residues are trimmed from each CDR3.

j_gene,v_gene,CDR3aa
TRBJ1-1,TRBV14,ASSQVRGNTEAF
TRBJ2-1,TRBV6-2/TRBV6-3,ASSQKPPGGSRWTNGTNEQF
TRBJ2-3,TRBV4-1,ASSQLTSGVTDTQY
TRBJ2-3,TRBV27,ASSPPPGAAGTDTQY
TRBJ2-3,TRBV25-1,ASSCPVRTGEVTDTQY
TRBJ2-5,TRBV12-3/TRBV12-4,ASSHRDRGGKETQY
TRBJ2-1,TRBV20-1,SARVGRGGDNEQF
TRBJ2-5,TRBV7-8,ASSLGREVQETQY
TRBJ2-1,TRBV20-1,SAPDRVSSYNEQF
TRBJ1-1,TRBV12-3/TRBV12-4,ASSLRSLEGYNTEAF
TRBJ2-1,TRBV5-1,ASSLGGVYNEQF
TRBJ2-7,TRBV20-1,SAKLAGGLYEQY
TRBJ2-7,TRBV10-1,ASSDGTSSYEQY
TRBJ2-1,TRBV6-2/TRBV6-3,ASSGLAGGRNEQF
TRBJ2-1,TRBV7-6,ASSPLGEGRNEQF
TRBJ2-6,TRBV2,ASNAEATGANVLT
TRBJ2-1,TRBV7-9,ASSYGLAGTYNEQF
TRBJ2-5,TRBV28,ASSLLTGMGQETQY